Listed below are T cell receptor beta chains from one sample, sequenced in a study of blood T cell repertoires in COVID-19. Sequenced by immunoSEQ multiplex PCR; TCRdb stores in-frame clones only, minus some. The table has some 70,000 clones, about nine tenths seen once. Sequencing was performed on peripheral blood. The receptors derive from a man aged 30 to 45 with acute or convalescent COVID-19. CDR3s include the opening cysteine and the closing phenylalanine or tryptophan. Fields, in order: clone size, J gene, D gene, V gene, CDR3 DNA, CDR3 protein. D genes are given only for firm matches. Not every row has a clone size; where given, it reads once, few, many or a size class.

>-|TRBJ1-5|TRBD1|TRBV19
TGTGCCAGTAACATTGTAGCGGGGACAGAGAATCAGCCCCAGCATTTT
CASNIVAGTENQPQHF
>-|TRBJ1-1|TRBD1|TRBV5-1
TGCGCCAGCAGCTTGGTACAGGGGCCCACTGAAGCTTTCTTT
CASSLVQGPTEAFF
>-|TRBJ1-1|TRBD1|TRBV4-2
TGTGCCAGCAGCCAGGAGACAGGGGCGGAAGCTTTCTTT
CASSQETGAEAFF
>few|TRBJ1-3|-|TRBV28
TGTGCCAGCCTCCCCAGACAGACTGGAAACACCATATATTTT
CASLPRQTGNTIYF
>-|TRBJ1-5|-|TRBV3-1/TRBV3-2
TGTGCCAGCAGCTCAGGGTATAGCAATCAGCCCCAGCATTTT
CASSSGYSNQPQHF
>-|TRBJ2-7|TRBD2|TRBV27
TGTGCCAGCAGCACGCGGGAGGGCCTCGGCGAGCAGTACTTC
CASSTREGLGEQYF
>-|TRBJ2-1|TRBD2|TRBV14
TGTGCCAGCAGCCAAAGGGCGCTTAGCGGGAGTGCATACAATGAGCAGTTCTTC
CASSQRALSGSAYNEQFF
>-|TRBJ2-7|-|TRBV7-8
TGTGCCAGCAGCTTGCAGACAACCTACGAGCAGTACTTC
CASSLQTTYEQYF
>-|TRBJ2-4|-|TRBV28
TGTGCCAGCAGTCTCGGACACGACCAAGGCGAAAACATTCAGTACTTC
CASSLGHDQGENIQYF
>-|TRBJ2-7|-|TRBV19
TGTGCCAGTAGTATGATCGGGGAAAGCTCCTACGAGCAGTACTTC
CASSMIGESSYEQYF